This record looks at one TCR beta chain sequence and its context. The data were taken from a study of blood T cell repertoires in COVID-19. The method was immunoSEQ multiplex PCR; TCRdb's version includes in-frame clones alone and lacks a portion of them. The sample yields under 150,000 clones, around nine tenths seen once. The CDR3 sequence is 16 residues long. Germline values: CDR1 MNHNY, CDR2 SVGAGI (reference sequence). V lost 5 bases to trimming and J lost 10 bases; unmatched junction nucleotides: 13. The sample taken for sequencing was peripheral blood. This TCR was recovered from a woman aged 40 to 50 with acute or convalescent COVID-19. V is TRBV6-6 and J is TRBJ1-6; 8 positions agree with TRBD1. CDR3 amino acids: CASSRKPPGGRSPLHF. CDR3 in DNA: TGTGCCAGCAGTCGAAAACCTCCAGGGGGCAGGTCACCCCTCCACTTT.